The entry that follows covers one T cell receptor beta chain sequence. The data are from a study of shared clonotypes between healthy human individuals. Background on the study: CD4 naive cells filled three plates per donor, CD4 memory three, CD8 naive two and CD8 memory one.

The run depth of the assay was deep. Profiled with immunoSEQ multiplex PCR; TCRdb holds only in-frame clones, not every one. Here the sample spans about 1.9 million clones, over 85% being singletons. Germline CDR1 and CDR2: SNHLY and FYNNEI. V was pared by 7 bases and J by 1 base, with 16 bases between. The CDR3 runs to 16 residues. The naive CD8 subset, CD45RO-negative cells positively selected for CCR7, excluded terminally differentiated effector memory CD45RA+ cells. The donors, healthy adults who were HIV-negative, had experienced no recent acute infections or vaccinations. This TCR derives from a young man in good health. Some clones in this sample may be carry-over from other donors' samples. The chain joins TRBV2 to TRBJ2-2; perhaps TRBD2 as D (6 bases). The sequenced sample was naive CD8+ T cells from PBMCs. CDR3 sequence (DNA): TGTGCCAGCATTCCCACAAGGCGGGGGAACACCGGGGAGCTGTTTTTT. It translates to CASIPTRRGNTGELFF.